The clone carrying this T cell receptor beta chain was counted a few times. Its specificity is unknown. The data derive from a study of early T cells in non-severe SARS-CoV-2 infection. The wider study: Bulk RNA isolated from unsorted whole blood underwent sequencing; chains were not paired. Study conclusions and caveats: Anti-spike CD8 responses were favored by VDJdb matching, which missed private and CD4 specificities.

Each single cDNA molecule received a unique molecular identifier. Using its own MiXCR run on the 5' RACE reads, TCRdb lists one record per CDR3 protein. The table includes fewer than 50,000 distinct CDR3 sequences, roughly 6% detected once. This receptor was identified in an adult who was a healthcare worker with PCR-confirmed SARS-CoV-2 infection or an uninfected control (not recorded which). Sequenced sample: whole blood.

The CDR3 sequence: CASRQRGQGPIYGYTF. The CDR3 DNA reads as TGTGCCAGCAGACAACGGGGACAGGGGCCGATCTATGGCTACACCTTC. V and J are TRBV11-2 and TRBJ1-2, with 10 bases identical to TRBD1. This CDR3 has 16 amino acids. With 6 bases clipped from V and 4 bases from J, the junction kept 11 bases outside the gene matches. CDR1 SGHAT and CDR2 FQNNGV come from the germline V gene.